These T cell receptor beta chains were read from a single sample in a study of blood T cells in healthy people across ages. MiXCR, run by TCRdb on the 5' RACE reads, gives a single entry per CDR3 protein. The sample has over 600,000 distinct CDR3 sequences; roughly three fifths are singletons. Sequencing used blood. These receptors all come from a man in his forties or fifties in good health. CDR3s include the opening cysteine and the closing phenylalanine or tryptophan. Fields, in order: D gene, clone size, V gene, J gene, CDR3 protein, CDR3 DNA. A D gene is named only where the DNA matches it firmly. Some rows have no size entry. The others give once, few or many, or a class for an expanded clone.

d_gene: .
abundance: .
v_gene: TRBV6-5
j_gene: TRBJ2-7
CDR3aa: CASSQDLVSYEQYF
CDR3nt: TGTGCCAGCTCCCAGGATTTGGTGTCCTACGAGCAGTACTTC

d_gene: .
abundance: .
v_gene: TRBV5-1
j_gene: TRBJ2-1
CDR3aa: CASFGSAGAVNNEQFF
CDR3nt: TGCGCCAGCTTCGGAAGTGCCGGCGCTGTCAACAATGAGCAGTTCTTC

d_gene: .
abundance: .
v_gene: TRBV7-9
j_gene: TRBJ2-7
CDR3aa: CASSPEDKGAYEQYF
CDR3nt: TGTGCCAGCAGCCCGGAGGACAAGGGGGCCTACGAGCAGTACTTC

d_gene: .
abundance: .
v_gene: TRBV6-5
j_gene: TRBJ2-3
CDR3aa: CASSVGLQSDTQYF
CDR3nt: TGTGCCAGCAGTGTCGGACTTCAGTCGGATACGCAGTATTTT

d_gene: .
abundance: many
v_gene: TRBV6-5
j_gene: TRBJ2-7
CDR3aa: CASSWLGIGADEQYF
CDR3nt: TGTGCCAGCAGCTGGCTCGGCATAGGTGCGGACGAGCAGTACTTC

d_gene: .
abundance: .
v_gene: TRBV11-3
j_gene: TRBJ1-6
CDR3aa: CASSLGVGYNSPLHF
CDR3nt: TGTGCCAGCAGCTTAGGCGTCGGTTATAATTCACCCCTCCACTTT

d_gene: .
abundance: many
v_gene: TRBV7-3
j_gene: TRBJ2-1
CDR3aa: CASSLSSYNEQFF
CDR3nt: TGTGCCAGCAGCTTAAGCTCCTACAATGAGCAGTTCTTC

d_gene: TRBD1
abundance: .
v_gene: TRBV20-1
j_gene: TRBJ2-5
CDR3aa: CSARFGTGGVGQETQYF
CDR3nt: TGCAGTGCTAGGTTTGGGACAGGGGGCGTGGGGCAAGAGACCCAGTACTTC

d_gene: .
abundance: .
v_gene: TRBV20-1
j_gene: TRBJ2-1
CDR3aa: CSASRPQSYNEQFF
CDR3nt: TGCAGTGCTAGTAGGCCCCAAAGCTACAATGAGCAGTTCTTC

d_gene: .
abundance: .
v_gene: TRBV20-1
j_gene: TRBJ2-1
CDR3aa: CSAAGDNYNEQFF
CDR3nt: TGCAGTGCGGCGGGGGACAACTACAATGAGCAGTTCTTC

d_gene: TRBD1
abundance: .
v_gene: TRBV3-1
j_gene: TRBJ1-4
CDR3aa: CASSHPGQGNEKLFF
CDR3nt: TGTGCCAGCAGCCACCCGGGACAGGGTAATGAAAAACTGTTTTTT

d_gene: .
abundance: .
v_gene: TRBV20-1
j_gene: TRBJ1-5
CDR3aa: CSAGWGRQPQHF
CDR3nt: TGCAGTGCGGGCTGGGGCCGACAGCCCCAGCATTTT

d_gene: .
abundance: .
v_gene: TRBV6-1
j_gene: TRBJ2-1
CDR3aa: CASSPLSRGPLYNEQFF
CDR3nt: TGTGCCAGCAGTCCCCTTAGCAGGGGTCCCCTCTACAATGAGCAGTTCTTC

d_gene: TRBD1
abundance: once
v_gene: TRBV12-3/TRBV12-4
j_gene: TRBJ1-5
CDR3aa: CASRLGTGVDSNQPQHF
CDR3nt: TGTGCCAGCAGGCTCGGGACAGGGGTGGATAGCAATCAGCCCCAGCATTTT

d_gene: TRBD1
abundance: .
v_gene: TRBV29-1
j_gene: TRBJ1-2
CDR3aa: CSVSQTGTGENTF
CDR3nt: TGCAGCGTCTCACAGACCGGGACAGGGGAAAACACCTTC

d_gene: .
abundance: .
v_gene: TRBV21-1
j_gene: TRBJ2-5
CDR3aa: CASSKRVLGEGETQYF
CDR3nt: TGTGCCAGCAGCAAACGTGTGCTAGGGGAGGGAGAGACCCAGTACTTC

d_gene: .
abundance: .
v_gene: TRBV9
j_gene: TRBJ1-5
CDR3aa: CASSRALGNQPQHF
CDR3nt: TGTGCCAGCAGCCGTGCATTGGGCAATCAGCCCCAGCATTTT

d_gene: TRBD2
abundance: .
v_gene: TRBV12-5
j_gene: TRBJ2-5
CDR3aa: CASGFGTSGNQETQYF
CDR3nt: TGTGCTAGTGGTTTTGGGACTAGCGGGAACCAAGAGACCCAGTATTTC

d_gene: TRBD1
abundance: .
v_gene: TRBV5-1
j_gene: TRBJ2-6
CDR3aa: CASSVGQGRGANVLTF
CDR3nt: TGCGCCAGCAGCGTAGGACAGGGCCGGGGGGCCAACGTCCTGACTTTC

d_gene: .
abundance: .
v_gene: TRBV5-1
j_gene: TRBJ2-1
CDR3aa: CASRAGTATYNEQFF
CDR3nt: TGCGCCAGCAGGGCCGGGACCGCAACTTACAATGAGCAGTTCTTC

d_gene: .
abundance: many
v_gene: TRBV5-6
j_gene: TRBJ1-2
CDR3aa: CASSPRAGPYGYTF
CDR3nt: TGTGCCAGCAGTCCTCGGGCCGGGCCCTATGGCTACACCTTC

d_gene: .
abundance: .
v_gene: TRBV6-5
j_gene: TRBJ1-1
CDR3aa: CASSRQVGTEAFF
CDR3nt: TGTGCCAGCAGTCGACAGGTTGGAACTGAAGCTTTCTTT

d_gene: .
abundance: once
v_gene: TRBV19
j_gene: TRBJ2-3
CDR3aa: CASRKVVTDTQYF
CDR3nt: TGTGCCAGTAGGAAAGTCGTGACAGATACGCAGTATTTT

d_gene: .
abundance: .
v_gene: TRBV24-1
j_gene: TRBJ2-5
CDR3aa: CATSVGAGETQYF
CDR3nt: TGTGCCACCAGTGTGGGGGCAGGGGAGACCCAGTACTTC

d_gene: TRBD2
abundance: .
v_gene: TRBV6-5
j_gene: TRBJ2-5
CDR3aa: CASRGAGAPQETQYF
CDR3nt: TGTGCCAGCAGAGGTGCGGGAGCGCCCCAAGAGACCCAGTACTTC

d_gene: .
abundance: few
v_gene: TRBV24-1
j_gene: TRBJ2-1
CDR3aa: CATSESDRNEQFF
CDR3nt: TGTGCCACCAGTGAATCGGACAGAAATGAGCAGTTCTTC

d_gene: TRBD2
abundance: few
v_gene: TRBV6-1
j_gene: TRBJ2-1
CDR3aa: CASHWTSGGAWGEQFF
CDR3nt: TGTGCCAGCCATTGGACTAGCGGGGGGGCCTGGGGTGAGCAGTTCTTC

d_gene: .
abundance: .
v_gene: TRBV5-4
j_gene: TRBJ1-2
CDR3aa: CASSVREANYGYTF
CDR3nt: TGTGCCAGCAGCGTGAGGGAAGCTAACTATGGCTACACCTTC

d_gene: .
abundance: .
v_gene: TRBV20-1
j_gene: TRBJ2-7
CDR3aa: CSASPLTTSGEQYF
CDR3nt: TGCAGTGCCTCACCCCTCACTACTTCTGGCGAGCAGTACTTC

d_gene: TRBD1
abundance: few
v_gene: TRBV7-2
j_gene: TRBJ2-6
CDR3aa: CASSLFGQGASGANVLTF
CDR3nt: TGTGCCAGCAGCTTATTTGGACAGGGGGCCTCTGGGGCCAACGTCCTGACTTTC

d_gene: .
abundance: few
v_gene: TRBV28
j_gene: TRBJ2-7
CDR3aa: CASSQLGWSYEQYF
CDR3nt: TGTGCCAGCAGCCAACTGGGATGGTCCTACGAGCAGTACTTC

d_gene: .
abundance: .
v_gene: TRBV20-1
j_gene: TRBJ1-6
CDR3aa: CSAGGQYNSPLHF
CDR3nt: TGCAGTGCTGGAGGACAGTATAATTCACCCCTCCACTTT

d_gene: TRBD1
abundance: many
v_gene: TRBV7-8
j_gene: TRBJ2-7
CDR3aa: CASSLGDRVSSYEQYF
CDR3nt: TGTGCCAGCAGCTTAGGGGACAGGGTGAGCTCCTACGAGCAGTACTTC

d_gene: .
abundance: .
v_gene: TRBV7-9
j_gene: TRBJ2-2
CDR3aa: CASSLGGSNTGELFF
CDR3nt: TGTGCCAGCAGCTTGGGCGGCTCGAACACCGGGGAGCTGTTTTTT

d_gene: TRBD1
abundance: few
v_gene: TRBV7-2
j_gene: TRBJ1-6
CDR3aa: CASSLDRLRTGGGRPLHF
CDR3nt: TGTGCCAGCAGCTTAGATCGTCTGCGGACAGGGGGTGGTCGACCCCTCCACTTT

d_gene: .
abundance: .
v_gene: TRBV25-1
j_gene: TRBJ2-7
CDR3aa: CAGSEYGGYEQYF
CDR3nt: TGTGCCGGCAGTGAATATGGGGGCTACGAGCAGTACTTC

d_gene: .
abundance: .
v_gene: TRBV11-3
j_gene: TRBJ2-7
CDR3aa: CASSLVVGLSSYNEQYF
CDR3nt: TGTGCCAGCAGCTTAGTAGTCGGGTTAAGCTCCTACAATGAGCAGTACTTC

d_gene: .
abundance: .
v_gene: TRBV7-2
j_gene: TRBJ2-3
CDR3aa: CASSLENREIATDTQYF
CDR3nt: TGTGCCAGCAGCTTAGAAAACCGGGAGATTGCCACAGATACGCAGTATTTT

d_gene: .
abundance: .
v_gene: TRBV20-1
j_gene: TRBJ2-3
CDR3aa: CSARPGASTDTQYF
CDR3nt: TGCAGTGCACGTCCGGGTGCTAGCACAGATACGCAGTATTTT

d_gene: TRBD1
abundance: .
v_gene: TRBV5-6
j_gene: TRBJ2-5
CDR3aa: CASSPTGTVAETQYF
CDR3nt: TGTGCCAGCAGCCCGACAGGGACGGTTGCCGAGACCCAGTACTTC

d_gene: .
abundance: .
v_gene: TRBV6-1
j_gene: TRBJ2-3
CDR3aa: CASREENTDTQYF
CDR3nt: TGTGCCAGCAGGGAGGAAAACACAGATACGCAGTATTTT

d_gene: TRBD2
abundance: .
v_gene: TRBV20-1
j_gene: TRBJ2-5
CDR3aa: CSARPTSGEETQYF
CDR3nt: TGCAGTGCCCGACCTACTAGCGGGGAAGAGACCCAGTACTTC

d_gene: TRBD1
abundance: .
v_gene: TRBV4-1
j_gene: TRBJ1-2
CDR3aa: CASSQDLGTGYGYTF
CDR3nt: TGCGCCAGCAGCCAAGATCTCGGGACAGGCTATGGCTACACCTTC

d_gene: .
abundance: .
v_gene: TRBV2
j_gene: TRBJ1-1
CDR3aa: CASSETLGAEAFF
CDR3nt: TGTGCCAGCAGTGAAACCCTCGGGGCTGAAGCTTTCTTT

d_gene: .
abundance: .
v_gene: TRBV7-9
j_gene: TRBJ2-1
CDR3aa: CASSLGILVPEQFF
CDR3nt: TGTGCCAGCAGCTTGGGCATATTGGTCCCCGAGCAGTTCTTC

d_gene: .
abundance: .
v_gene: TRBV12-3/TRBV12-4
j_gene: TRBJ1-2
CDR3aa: CASSLAGGFRIGYTF
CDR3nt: TGTGCCAGCAGTTTAGCCGGCGGATTTAGGATTGGCTACACCTTC

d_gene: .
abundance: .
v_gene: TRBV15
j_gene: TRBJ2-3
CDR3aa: CATSDTNSPGMDTQYF
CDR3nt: TGTGCCACCAGCGACACAAATTCTCCAGGGATGGATACGCAGTATTTT

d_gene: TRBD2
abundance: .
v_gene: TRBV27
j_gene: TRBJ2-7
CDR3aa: CASSFEASGAYEQYF
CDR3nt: TGTGCCAGCAGTTTTGAGGCTAGCGGTGCCTACGAGCAGTACTTC

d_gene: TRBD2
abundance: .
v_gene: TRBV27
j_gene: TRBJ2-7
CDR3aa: CASSFRRQGGRETRYF
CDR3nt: TGTGCCAGCAGTTTCCGCCGACAGGGCGGGAGGGAGACCCGGTACTTC

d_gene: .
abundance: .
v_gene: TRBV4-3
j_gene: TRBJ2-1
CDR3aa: CASSQEGPRVEQFF
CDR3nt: TGCGCCAGCAGCCAAGAAGGGCCCCGGGTTGAGCAGTTCTTC

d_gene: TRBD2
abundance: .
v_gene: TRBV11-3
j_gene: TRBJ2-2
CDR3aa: CASSLAAGGGTGELFF
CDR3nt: TGTGCCAGCAGCTTAGCCGCGGGAGGTGGCACCGGGGAGCTGTTTTTT

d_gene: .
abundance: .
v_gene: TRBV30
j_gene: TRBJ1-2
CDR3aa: CAWSVQAGLGYTF
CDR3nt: TGTGCCTGGAGTGTACAGGCAGGCCTTGGATACACCTTC

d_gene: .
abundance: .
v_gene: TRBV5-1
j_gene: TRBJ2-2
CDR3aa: CASSLSGSRNTGELFF
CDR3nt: TGCGCCAGCAGCTTAAGTGGATCGCGGAACACCGGGGAGCTGTTTTTT

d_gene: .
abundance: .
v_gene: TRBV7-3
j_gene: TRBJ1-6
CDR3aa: CASSFSSSPLHF
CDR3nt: TGTGCCAGCAGCTTCTCGAGTTCACCCCTCCACTTT

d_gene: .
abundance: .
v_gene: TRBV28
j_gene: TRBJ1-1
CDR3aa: CASTRSPMNTEAFF
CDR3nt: TGTGCCAGCACCCGCAGTCCCATGAACACTGAAGCTTTCTTT